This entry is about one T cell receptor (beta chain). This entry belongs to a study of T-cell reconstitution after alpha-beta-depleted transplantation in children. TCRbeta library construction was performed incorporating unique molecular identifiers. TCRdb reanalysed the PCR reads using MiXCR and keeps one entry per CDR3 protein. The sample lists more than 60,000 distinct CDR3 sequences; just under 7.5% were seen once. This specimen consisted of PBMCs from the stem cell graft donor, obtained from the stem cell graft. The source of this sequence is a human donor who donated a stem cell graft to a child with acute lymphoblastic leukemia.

DNA of the CDR3: TGTGCCAGCAGCCCTGAGGTCAATCAGCCCCAGCATTTT. As protein: CASSPEVNQPQHF. This chain connects TRBV4-2 to TRBJ1-5; no clear D gene. Trimming took 4 bases from V and 3 from J, leaving 7 bases between them. The CDR3 runs 13 residues. Germline V gene sequence: CDR1 LGHNA, CDR2 YNFKEQ.